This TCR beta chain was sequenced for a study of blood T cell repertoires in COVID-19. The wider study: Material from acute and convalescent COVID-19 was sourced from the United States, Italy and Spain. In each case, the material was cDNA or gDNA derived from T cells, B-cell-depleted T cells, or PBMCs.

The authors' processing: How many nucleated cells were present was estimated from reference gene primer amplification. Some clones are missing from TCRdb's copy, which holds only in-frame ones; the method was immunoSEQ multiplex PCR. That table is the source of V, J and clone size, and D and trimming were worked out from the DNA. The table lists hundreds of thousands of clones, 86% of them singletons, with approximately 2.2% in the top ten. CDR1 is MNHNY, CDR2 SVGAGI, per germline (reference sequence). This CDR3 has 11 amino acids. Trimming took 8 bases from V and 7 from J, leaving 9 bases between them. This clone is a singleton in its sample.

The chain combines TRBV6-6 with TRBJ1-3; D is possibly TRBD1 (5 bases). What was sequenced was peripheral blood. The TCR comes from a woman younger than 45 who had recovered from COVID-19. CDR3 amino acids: CASAKGNTIYF. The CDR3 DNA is TGTGCCAGCGCGAAGGGGAACACCATATATTTT.